The sequence of this TCR beta chain was determined in a study of pediatric ulcerative colitis. Study findings and constraints: Ulcerative colitis patients shared more blood-rectal clones than controls.

To note about this clone: Its antigen is unidentified.

V shed 6 bases and J shed 6 bases, with 11 bases lying between them. This CDR3 comprises 12 residues. Germline V gene sequence: CDR1 MNHNY, CDR2 SVGAGI (reference sequence). This table comes from immunoSEQ multiplex PCR, and its TCRdb copy is limited to in-frame clones, with some not included. The sample contains 60,000 to 75,000 clones, about 80% of which appear only once. The clonotype comes from a boy aged 10-17 years with moderate ulcerative colitis. Input material: blood. The chain links TRBV6-6 to TRBJ1-2, with D uncertain. For the CDR3, the DNA is TGTGCCAGCAGAACAGACTATAATGGCTACACCTTC. Amino acid sequence: CASRTDYNGYTF.